The 25 T cell receptor beta chains below were found in one sample sequenced in a study of T-cell memory formation after mild COVID-19. TCRdb re-analysed the 5' RACE reads in MiXCR, keeping a single row per CDR3 protein. The sample lists 350,000 to 400,000 distinct CDR3 sequences, 13% to 15% occurring once. Input material: PBMCs or a T cell subset sorted from them (not recorded which). The receptors derive from a man aged 18 to 30 who had mild COVID-19 (a few samples of this study predate the infection). Cell type and time point are not known.

This clonotype was recorded a few times. The V gene is TRBV27, the J gene TRBJ2-4; D may be TRBD1 or TRBD2 (6 bases each). Trimming removed 0 bases from V and 4 bases from J, with 10 bases in between. CDR1 is MNHEY and CDR2 is SMNVEV in the germline V gene (reference sequence). The CDR3 spans 15 residues. The CDR3 nucleotides are TGTGCCAGCAGTTTATCCCAGGGGAGGAAAAACATTCAGTACTTC. Its translation is CASSLSQGRKNIQYF.

The chain combines TRBV4-3 with TRBJ2-3, with D possibly matching TRBD2 (7 bases). V shed 0 bases and J shed 4 bases, with 11 bases lying between them. The V gene's germline CDR1 is LGHNA and CDR2 YSLEER. CDR3 length: 15 amino acids. CDR3 DNA sequence: TGCGCCAGCAGCCAAGATGGAGGGGGGGCAGATACGCAGTATTTT. This sequence encodes CASSQDGGGADTQYF.

This clonotype was counted between two and nine times. The gene calls are TRBV5-1 and TRBJ2-5, with D maybe TRBD2 (7 bases). The CDR3 has 15 amino acids. Germline V lookup: CDR1 SGHRS, CDR2 YFSETQ. The ends were cut back, 0 bases at V and 5 bases at J, with 14 bases in the middle. The CDR3 loop is CASSLGGGPRETQYF. The CDR3 DNA follows: TGCGCCAGCAGCTTGGGCGGGGGCCCCCGGGAGACCCAGTACTTC.

The chain employs TRBV9 and TRBJ2-5, with no clear D. V was cut by 4 bases and J by 0 bases, with 10 bases left in between. Germline V gene lookup returns CDR1 SGDLS and CDR2 YYNGEE. The CDR3 consists of 14 residues. In nucleotides, the CDR3 is TGTGCCAGCAGCCCCGTTTCCTACCAAGAGACCCAGTACTTC. As protein: CASSPVSYQETQYF.

The rearrangement uses TRBV6-1 and TRBJ1-2, with D unclear. The germline CDR1 and CDR2 sequences are MNHNS and SASEGT. The CDR3 extends over 14 amino acids. The V end was cut by 2 bases, the J end by 7 bases, with 14 bases between. Written as DNA, the CDR3 is TGTGCCAGCAGTGAACCGTCGGACGGACGTGGCTACACCTTC. This codes for CASSEPSDGRGYTF.

V is TRBV28 and J is TRBJ1-5; 9 nucleotides agree with TRBD1. V was pared by 3 bases and J by 6 bases, with 3 bases of the junction left unmatched. The CDR3 is made up of 14 amino acids. Germline assignment: CDR1 MDHEN and CDR2 SYDVKM. CDR3 sequence: CASSFTGGTQPQHF. CDR3 sequence (DNA): TGTGCCAGCAGTTTTACAGGGGGCACTCAGCCCCAGCATTTT.

This clonotype was detected ten times or more. DNA of the CDR3: TGCGCCAGCAGCAAATATCGGGCGGACCCACGTGGCTACACCTTC. This sequence encodes CASSKYRADPRGYTF. The genes are TRBV5-1 and TRBJ1-2, with unresolved D. The germline V and J ends were trimmed by 4 bases and 7 bases, with 20 bases remaining between them. The CDR3 loop spans 15 amino acids. Germline CDR1 is SGHRS and CDR2 is YFSETQ.

This chain links TRBV20-1 with TRBJ2-7; 7 nucleotides align to TRBD1. V shed 2 bases, J shed 4 bases, and the junction held 8 bases outside the gene matches. There are 14 residues in the CDR3. Germline V gene data show CDR1 as DFQATT and CDR2 as SNEGSKA (reference sequence). The CDR3 here is CSARTGTEPYEQYF. CDR3 nucleotide sequence: TGCAGTGCTAGAACCGGGACAGAACCATACGAGCAGTACTTC.

This chain's CDR3 is CASSQMGAGTEAFF. The CDR3, as DNA: TGTGCCAGCTCGCAAATGGGGGCAGGCACTGAAGCTTTCTTT. V gene TRBV18 combines with J gene TRBJ1-1, with TRBD1 as a possible D gene (6 bases). V dropped 6 bases and J dropped 4 bases, with 15 bases sitting between them. Per germline, CDR1 KGHSH and CDR2 LQKENI. CDR3 length: 14 residues.

This clonotype has ten or more counts. The chain uses TRBV5-1 and TRBJ2-1; D remains unclear. This CDR3 is 14 amino acids long. The V end lost 1 base, the J end lost 7 bases, and 12 bases lay between the germline ends. The germline gives CDR1 SGHRS, CDR2 YFSETQ. CDR3 sequence reads: CASSLNLRTNEQFF. As DNA, the CDR3 is TGCGCCAGCAGCTTGAATCTACGTACGAATGAGCAGTTCTTC.

Ten or more counts support this clonotype. The chain recombines TRBV7-2 with TRBJ2-7; D may be TRBD1 (7 bases). This CDR3 spans 13 amino acids. The V end lost 2 bases, the J end lost 4 bases, and 9 bases lay between the germline ends. Germline CDR1 is SGHTA and CDR2 is FQGNSA. The CDR3 is CASSLSGGYEQYV. The CDR3 region has the DNA TGTGCCAGCAGCTTATCAGGGGGGTACGAGCAGTACGTC.

This clonotype occurred many times. The rearrangement uses TRBV12-3 or TRBV12-4 and TRBJ2-2; no clear D. The CDR3 is 13 residues long. Trimming took off 5 bases at V and 7 bases at J, with 11 bases between the two ends. The CDR3 is CASSLRSDGELFF. The CDR3, as DNA: TGTGCCAGCAGTCTGAGGAGCGACGGGGAGCTGTTTTTT.

In its sample, this clonotype was seen a few times. The V call is TRBV6-2 or TRBV6-3, the J call TRBJ2-7; D may be TRBD1 (5 bases). V was cut by 6 bases and J by 4 bases, with 7 bases left in between. In germline, CDR1 is MNHEY, CDR2 SVGEGT. The CDR3 is 11 amino acids. The CDR3 DNA sequence: TGTGCCAGCAGCCACAGGTACGAGCAGTACGTC. It specifies CASSHRYEQYV.

The chain combines TRBV7-2 with TRBJ1-3; 11 bases map to TRBD1. This CDR3 region has 16 residues. The J segment lost 4 bases and the V segment lost 2 bases, leaving 4 bases of the junction unmatched. From germline, CDR1 is SGHTA and CDR2 FQGNSA. The CDR3 reads CASSLRGQGAGNTIYF. Here the CDR3 DNA reads TGTGCCAGCAGCTTACGCGGACAGGGGGCGGGAAACACCATATATTTT.

This clonotype turned up a few times. J is TRBJ2-3 and V is TRBV5-1, with D perhaps TRBD1 (5 bases). Per the germline V gene, CDR1 is SGHRS and CDR2 is YFSETQ. The CDR3 spans 13 residues. V was shortened by 4 bases and J by 1 base, with 7 bases between the two germline ends. The CDR3 sequence: CASSQQGTDTQYF. CDR3 in DNA: TGCGCCAGCAGCCAACAGGGCACAGATACGCAGTATTTT.

In this sample, this clonotype turned up many times. V gene TRBV5-1 combines with J gene TRBJ2-5; 10 positions agree with TRBD1. V dropped 3 bases and J dropped 3; count of bases not matched to a gene: 5. CDR1 and CDR2 from the germline V gene are SGHRS and YFSETQ. This CDR3 has 15 amino acids. The DNA of the CDR3 is TGCGCCAGCAGCTCGCTGGGGACAGGGGAAGAGACCCAGTACTTC. This translates into CASSSLGTGEETQYF. Supplemented by reference TRBV5-1 and TRBJ2-5, the full variable domain reads KAGVTQTPRYLIKTRGQQVTLSCSPISGHRSVSWYQQTPGQGLQFLFEYFSETQRNKGNFPGRFSGRQFSNSRSEMNVSTLELGDSALYLCASSSLGTGEETQYFGPGTRLLVL.

This clonotype has ten or more counts. The rearrangement uses TRBV6-5 and TRBJ1-4; D might be TRBD1 (5 bases). CDR3 length equals 14 residues. Trimming pared 2 bases from V and 7 bases from J, leaving 11 bases between. CDR1 is MNHEY, CDR2 SVGAGI, per germline. Here the CDR3 reads CASSYRTTIEKLFF. CDR3 sequence (DNA): TGTGCCAGCAGTTACCGGACAACCATTGAAAAACTGTTTTTT.

The J gene is TRBJ2-7, the V gene TRBV18; 10 bases align to TRBD1. The CDR3 has 15 residues. V lost 2 bases to trimming and J lost 6 bases; unmatched junction nucleotides: 7. Germline V lookup: CDR1 KGHSH, CDR2 LQKENI. This chain's CDR3 is CASSPAGTGAFEQYF. Written as DNA, the CDR3 is TGTGCCAGCTCACCAGCCGGGACAGGGGCGTTCGAGCAGTACTTC.

In its sample, this clonotype was seen many times. V and J are TRBV5-1 and TRBJ2-3; D ambiguous. This CDR3 region has 14 residues. V shed 0 bases and J shed 0 bases, with 5 bases lying between them. Per germline, CDR1 SGHRS and CDR2 YFSETQ. This CDR3 is CASSLGVSTDTQYF. Written as DNA, the CDR3 is TGCGCCAGCAGCTTGGGGGTCAGCACAGATACGCAGTATTTT.

The chain joins TRBV20-1 to TRBJ2-3, with a possible D match to TRBD2 (6 bases). This CDR3 comprises 14 residues. Germline lookup yields CDR1 DFQATT and CDR2 SNEGSKA (reference sequence). V was clipped by 4 bases and J by 2 bases, with 13 bases between them. The CDR3 region has the DNA TGCAGTGCTAAGGAGGGGTCTTACACAGATACGCAGTATTTT. It specifies CSAKEGSYTDTQYF.

J is TRBJ1-2 and V is TRBV2; D is perhaps TRBD1 (6 bases). The length of the CDR3 is 14 residues. The ends were cut back, 6 bases at V and 2 bases at J, with 13 bases in the middle. The germline V gene encodes CDR1 SNHLY and CDR2 FYNNEI. CDR3 sequence reads: CASSRQVANYGYTF. CDR3 sequence (DNA): TGTGCCAGCAGCCGACAGGTTGCCAACTATGGCTACACCTTC.

CDR3 in amino acids: CASSQGHGSYNEQFF. The CDR3 DNA reads TGCGCCAGCAGCCAAGGCCACGGCTCCTACAATGAGCAGTTCTTC. The chain has TRBV4-3 and TRBJ2-1; no clear D gene. This CDR3 is built from 15 residues. The germline V gene encodes CDR1 LGHNA and CDR2 YSLEER. With 1 base removed from V and 0 bases from J, the gap between germline ends came to 7 bases.

This clonotype was observed a handful of times. The chain recombines TRBV5-1 with TRBJ2-3; TRBD1 matches 9 bases. The CDR3 runs 15 residues. The junction had 8 bases not matched to a gene; V was cut back by 6 bases and J by 3 bases. From germline, CDR1 is SGHRS and CDR2 YFSETQ. The CDR3 protein is CASMPPTGGTDTQYF. CDR3 nucleotides: TGCGCCAGCATGCCCCCGACAGGGGGTACAGATACGCAGTATTTT.

V is TRBV25-1 and J is TRBJ2-2, with 8 bases that match TRBD2. V dropped 1 base and J dropped 3; count of bases not matched to a gene: 13. Germline lookup yields CDR1 MGHDK and CDR2 SYGVNS. The CDR3 runs 19 residues. For the CDR3, the DNA is TGTGCCAGCAGTGAATTGGTAGCGGGGCCCCGGTTTGACACCGGGGAGCTGTTTTTT. This translates into CASSELVAGPRFDTGELFF. Full variable domain (outside the CDR3, taken from reference TRBV25-1 and TRBJ2-2): EADIYQTPRYLVIGTGKKITLECSQTMGHDKMYWYQQDPGMELHLIHYSYGVNSTEKGDLSSESTVSRIRTEHFPLTLESARPSHTSQYLCASSELVAGPRFDTGELFFGEGSRLTVL.

The J gene is TRBJ2-5, the V gene TRBV11-2, with 8 bases lining up with TRBD2. Germline trimming cut 2 bases from V and 2 bases from J; bases unmatched to any gene: 4. The CDR3 loop spans 15 amino acids. Germline V gene sequence: CDR1 SGHAT, CDR2 FQNNGV. The DNA for the CDR3 is TGTGCCAGCAGCTTATCCCCTAGCGGGCAAGAGACCCAGTACTTC. Translating it yields CASSLSPSGQETQYF.